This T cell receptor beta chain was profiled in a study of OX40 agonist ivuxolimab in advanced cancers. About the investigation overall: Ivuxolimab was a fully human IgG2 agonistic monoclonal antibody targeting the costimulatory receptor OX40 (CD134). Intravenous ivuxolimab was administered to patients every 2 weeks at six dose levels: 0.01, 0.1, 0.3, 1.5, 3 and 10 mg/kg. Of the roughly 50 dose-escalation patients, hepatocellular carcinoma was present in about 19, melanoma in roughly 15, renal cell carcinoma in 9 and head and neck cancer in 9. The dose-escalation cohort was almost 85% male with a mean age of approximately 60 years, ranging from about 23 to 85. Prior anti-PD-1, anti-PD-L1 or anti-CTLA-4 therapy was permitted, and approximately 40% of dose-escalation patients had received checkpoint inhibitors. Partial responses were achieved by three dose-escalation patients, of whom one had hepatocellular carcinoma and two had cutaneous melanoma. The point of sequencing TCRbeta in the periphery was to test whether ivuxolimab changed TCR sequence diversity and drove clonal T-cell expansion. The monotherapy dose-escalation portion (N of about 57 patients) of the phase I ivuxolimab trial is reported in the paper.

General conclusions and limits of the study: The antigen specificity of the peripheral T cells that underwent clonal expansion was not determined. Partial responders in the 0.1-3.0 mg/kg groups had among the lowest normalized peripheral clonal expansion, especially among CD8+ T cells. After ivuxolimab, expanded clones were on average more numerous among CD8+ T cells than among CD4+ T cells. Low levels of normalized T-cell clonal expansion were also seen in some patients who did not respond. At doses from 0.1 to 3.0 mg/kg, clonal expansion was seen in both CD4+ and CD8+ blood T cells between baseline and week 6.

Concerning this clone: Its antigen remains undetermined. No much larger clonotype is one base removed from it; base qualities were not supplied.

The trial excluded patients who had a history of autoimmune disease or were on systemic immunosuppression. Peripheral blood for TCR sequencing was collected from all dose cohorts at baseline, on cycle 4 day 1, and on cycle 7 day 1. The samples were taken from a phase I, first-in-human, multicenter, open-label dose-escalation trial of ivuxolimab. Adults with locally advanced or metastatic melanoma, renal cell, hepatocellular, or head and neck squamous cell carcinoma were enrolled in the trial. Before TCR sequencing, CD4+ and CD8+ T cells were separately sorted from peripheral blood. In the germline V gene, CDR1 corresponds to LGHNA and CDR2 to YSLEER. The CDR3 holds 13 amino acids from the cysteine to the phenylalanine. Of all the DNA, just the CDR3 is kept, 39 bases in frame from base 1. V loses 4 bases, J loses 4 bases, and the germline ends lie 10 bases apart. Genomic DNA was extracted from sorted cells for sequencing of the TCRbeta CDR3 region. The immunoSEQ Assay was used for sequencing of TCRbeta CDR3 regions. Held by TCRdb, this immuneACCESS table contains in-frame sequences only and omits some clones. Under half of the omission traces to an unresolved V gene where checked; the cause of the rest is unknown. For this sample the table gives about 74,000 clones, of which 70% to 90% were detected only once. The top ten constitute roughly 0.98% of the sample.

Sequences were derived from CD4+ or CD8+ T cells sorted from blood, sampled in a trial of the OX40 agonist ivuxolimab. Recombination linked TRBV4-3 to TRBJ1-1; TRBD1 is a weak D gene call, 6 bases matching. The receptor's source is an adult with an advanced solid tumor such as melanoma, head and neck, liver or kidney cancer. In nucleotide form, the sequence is TGCGCCAGCAGCCTCTCCAGGGGCACTGAAGCTTTCTTT. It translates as CASSLSRGTEAFF.